The present T cell receptor beta chain was sequenced within a study of blood T cell repertoires in COVID-19. Sequenced by immunoSEQ multiplex PCR; TCRdb stores in-frame clones only, minus some. The data show around 64,000 clones, with around two thirds seen just once and 51% held by the top ten. The CDR3 has 14 residues. The germline gives CDR1 SGHRS, CDR2 YFSETQ. Between the trimmed V and J ends, which lost 4 bases and 7 bases, there was a span of 17 bases. Ages ranged from about 18 to 89 years, with residence in approximately 23 US areas. The sequenced sample consisted of PBMCs or T cells enriched from blood (not recorded which). This sequence originates from a woman aged 55 to 70 who had been exposed to COVID-19. The gene calls are TRBV5-1 and TRBJ1-1; D is perhaps TRBD1 (5 bases). DNA of the CDR3: TGCGCCAGCAGCATACGTGATGGGCAGGGTGAAGCTTTCTTT. It specifies CASSIRDGQGEAFF.